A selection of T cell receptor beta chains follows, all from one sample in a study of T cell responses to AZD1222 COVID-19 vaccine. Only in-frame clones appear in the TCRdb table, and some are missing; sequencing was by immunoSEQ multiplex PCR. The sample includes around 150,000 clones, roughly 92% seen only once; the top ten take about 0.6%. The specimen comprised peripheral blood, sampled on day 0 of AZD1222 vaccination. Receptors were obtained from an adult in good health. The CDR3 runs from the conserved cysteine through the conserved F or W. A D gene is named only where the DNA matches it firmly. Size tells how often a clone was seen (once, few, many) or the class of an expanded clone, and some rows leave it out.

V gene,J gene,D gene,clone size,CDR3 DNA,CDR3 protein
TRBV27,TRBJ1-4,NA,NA,TGTGCCAGCAGCCCGCCTAGAGTGGTGGGAAATGAAAAACTGTTTTTT,CASSPPRVVGNEKLFF
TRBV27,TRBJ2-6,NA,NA,TGTGCCAGCAGTTTGCGGACCCCATACTCTGGGGCCAACGTCCTGACTTTC,CASSLRTPYSGANVLTF
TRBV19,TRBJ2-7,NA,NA,TGTGCCAGTAGTATCCTCAGGGGCGAGCAGTACTTC,CASSILRGEQYF
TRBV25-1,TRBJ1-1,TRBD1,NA,TGTGCCAGCTCTCAGGGGGAGTTAGCAGCTTTCTTT,CASSQGELAAFF
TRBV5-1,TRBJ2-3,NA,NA,TGCGCCAGCAGCTCCTCGAGCGCCCCCACAGATACGCAGTATTTT,CASSSSSAPTDTQYF
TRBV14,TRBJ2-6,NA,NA,TGTGCCAGCAGCCTAAGAATGGGCGGAACCTCTGGGGCCAACGTCCTGACTTTC,CASSLRMGGTSGANVLTF
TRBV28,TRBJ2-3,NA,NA,TGTGCCAGCAACCTTTTGGGGGATACGCAGTATTTT,CASNLLGDTQYF
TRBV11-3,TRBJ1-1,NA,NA,TGTGCCAGCAGCTCTCTGGCTGGCACTGAAGCTTTCTTT,CASSSLAGTEAFF
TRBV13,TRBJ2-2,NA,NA,TGTGCCAGCAGTACTAGGGGACAAAGCCACACCGGGGAGCTGTTTTTT,CASSTRGQSHTGELFF
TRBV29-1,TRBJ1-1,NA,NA,TGCAGCGTTGCCGACGGACGGAAGGCGAACACTGAAGCTTTCTTT,CSVADGRKANTEAFF
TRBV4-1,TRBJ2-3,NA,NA,TGCGCCAGCCGCAGGGGACCGAGCACAGATACGCAGTATTTT,CASRRGPSTDTQYF
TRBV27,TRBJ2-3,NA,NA,TGTGCCAGCAGACAACTCGAGGGGACTGGGAGGACAGATACGCAGTATTTT,CASRQLEGTGRTDTQYF
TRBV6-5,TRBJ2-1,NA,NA,TGTGCCAGCAGTCCCAAAGGCTCCTACAATGAGCAGTTCTTC,CASSPKGSYNEQFF
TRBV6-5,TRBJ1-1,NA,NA,TGTGCCAGCAGCGTACTGGTCGGGAACACTGAAGCTTTCTTT,CASSVLVGNTEAFF
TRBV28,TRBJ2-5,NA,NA,TGTGCCAGCGGCCCCCATAGGAGTAGGGAGACCCAGTACTTC,CASGPHRSRETQYF
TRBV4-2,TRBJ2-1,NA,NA,TGTGCCAGCAGCGCTCCCGAGCTTAGCTTCGAGCAGTTCTTC,CASSAPELSFEQFF
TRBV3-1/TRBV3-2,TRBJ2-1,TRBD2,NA,TGTGCCAGCAGCCCCGGACTAGCGGGCCTCAATGAGCAGTTCTTC,CASSPGLAGLNEQFF
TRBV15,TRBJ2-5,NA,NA,TGTGCCACCAGCAGAGATAGGGAGACCCAGTACTTC,CATSRDRETQYF
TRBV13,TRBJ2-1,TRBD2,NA,TGTGCCAGCAGCCGGACTAGCGGGACGTTGGGGGAGCAGTTCTTC,CASSRTSGTLGEQFF
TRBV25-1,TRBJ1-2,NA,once,TGTGCCAGCAGTCCCCCGACGGAGCTCTATGGCTACACCTTC,CASSPPTELYGYTF
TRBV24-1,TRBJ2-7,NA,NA,TGTGCCACCAGTGCCACCCTCGGTGCAGGGCCGGGTGAGCAGTACTTC,CATSATLGAGPGEQYF
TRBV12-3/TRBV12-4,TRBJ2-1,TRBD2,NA,TGTGCCAGCAGGGGAGGGGAGCAGTTCTTC,CASRGGEQFF
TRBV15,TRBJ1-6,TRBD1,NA,TGTGCCACCAGCCGACGGACAGGAAATTCACCCCTCCACTTT,CATSRRTGNSPLHF
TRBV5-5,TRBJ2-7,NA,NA,TGTGCCAGCAGCCCCACTGATAGCGGATTGTACGAGCAGTACTTC,CASSPTDSGLYEQYF
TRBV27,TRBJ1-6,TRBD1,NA,TGTGCCAGCAGTTTATCCGGGATGGGAGGGGGCTACACCGCTAATTCACCCCTCCACTTT,CASSLSGMGGGYTANSPLHF
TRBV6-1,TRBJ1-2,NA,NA,TGTGCCAGCAGTGATCGGGTGACAGGCTACACCTTC,CASSDRVTGYTF
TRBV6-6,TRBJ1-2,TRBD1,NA,TGTGCCAGCAGAATTGGGACAGGGATATATGGCTACACCTTC,CASRIGTGIYGYTF
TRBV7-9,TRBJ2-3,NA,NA,TGTGCCAGCAGCTTTGGCGGAAGGGGAGATACGCAGTATTTT,CASSFGGRGDTQYF
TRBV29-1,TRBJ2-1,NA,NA,TGCAGCGCCGCAGGGGTGAATGAGCAGTTCTTC,CSAAGVNEQFF
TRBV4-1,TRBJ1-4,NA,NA,TGCGCCAGCAGCGCGGGACACCCCTTACTTGCAACTAATGAAAAACTGTTTTTT,CASSAGHPLLATNEKLFF
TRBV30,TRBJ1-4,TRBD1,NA,TGTGCCTGGAGGCTGACAGGGAGGGGTGAAAAACTGTTTTTT,CAWRLTGRGEKLFF
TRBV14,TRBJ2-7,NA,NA,TGTGCCAGCAGCCTTAACCTGGCGGGGGAGCAGTACTTC,CASSLNLAGEQYF
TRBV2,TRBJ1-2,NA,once,TGTGCCAGCAGTGATCGGGACTATGGCTACACCTTC,CASSDRDYGYTF
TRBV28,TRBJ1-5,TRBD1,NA,TGTGCCAGCAGTTTACCTGGACAGGGCATAAGGCAGCCCCAGCATTTT,CASSLPGQGIRQPQHF
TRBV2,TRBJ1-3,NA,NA,TGTGCCAGCAGCCTCCGGGACATCCTCTCTGGAAACACCATATATTTT,CASSLRDILSGNTIYF
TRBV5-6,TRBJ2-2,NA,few,TGTGCCAGCAGCTTGGTGCCTATTGAGGCCGGGGAGCTGTTTTTT,CASSLVPIEAGELFF
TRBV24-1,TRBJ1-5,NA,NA,TGTGCCACCAGTGATTTGCACAGGAACAATCAGCCCCAGCATTTT,CATSDLHRNNQPQHF
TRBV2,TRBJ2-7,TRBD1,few,TGTGCCAGCAGACGGGACAGGCGCTCCTACGAGCAGTACTTC,CASRRDRRSYEQYF
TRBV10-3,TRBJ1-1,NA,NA,TGTGCCAGCTCAGGGATCGGGATGAACACTGAAGCTTTCTTT,CASSGIGMNTEAFF
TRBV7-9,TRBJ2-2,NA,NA,TGTGCCAGCAGCTCTTCAGGGTACACCGGGGAGCTGTTTTTT,CASSSSGYTGELFF
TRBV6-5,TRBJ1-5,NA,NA,TGTGCCAGCCGGCGACAGAATCAGCCCCAGCATTTT,CASRRQNQPQHF
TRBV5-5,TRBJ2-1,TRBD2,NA,TGTGCCAGCAGAACTAGCGGGATCAATGAGCAGTTCTTC,CASRTSGINEQFF
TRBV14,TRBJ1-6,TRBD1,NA,TGTGCCAGCAGCCTCATGACAGGGGGCAGTTCACCCCTCCACTTT,CASSLMTGGSSPLHF
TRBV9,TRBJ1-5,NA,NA,TGTGCCAGCAGCGTAGACGGAAGCAATCAGCCCCAGCATTTT,CASSVDGSNQPQHF
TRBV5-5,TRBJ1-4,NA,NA,TGTGCCAGCAGCCCCGGATCCGGCAGGGGTATCGAAAAACTGTTTTTT,CASSPGSGRGIEKLFF
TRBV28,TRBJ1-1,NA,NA,TGTGCCAGCAGTCCCGCCCGAGATACAGGGAGGAGGAACACTGAAGCTTTCTTT,CASSPARDTGRRNTEAFF
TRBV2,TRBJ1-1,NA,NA,TGTGCCAGCAAAGTGGGGAACACTGAAGCTTTCTTT,CASKVGNTEAFF
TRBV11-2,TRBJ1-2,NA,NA,TGTGCCAGCAGCCCCCGCGGGTTGATCCCCCAGGCACAGGGCTACACCTTC,CASSPRGLIPQAQGYTF
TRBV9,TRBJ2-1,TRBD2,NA,TGTGCCAGCAGCGTAGGACTAGCGGGAGCTGAGCAGTTCTTC,CASSVGLAGAEQFF
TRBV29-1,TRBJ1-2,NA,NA,TGCAGCGTCGCGGACGGGGGCTACACCTTC,CSVADGGYTF
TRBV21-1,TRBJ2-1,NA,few,TGTGCCAGCAGAATCAGTGGTGAGCAGTTCTTC,CASRISGEQFF